This T cell receptor beta chain is from a study of identifying expanded T cells in peripheral blood. Data came from immunoSEQ multiplex PCR; TCRdb stores just in-frame clones and leaves some out. Of tens of thousands of clones in the sample, about 89% are singletons; the top ten hold 2.8%. The sample consisted of blood. This clonotype was obtained from a person between 18 and 70 years old in good health.

In DNA, the CDR3 is TGTGCCAGCAGCAAGGACAGTGAAGAGACCCAGTACTTC. As protein: CASSKDSEETQYF. The gene calls are TRBV7-7 and TRBJ2-5; tentatively, D is TRBD1 (6 bases). CDR3 length: 13 residues. Germline CDR1 SSHAT, CDR2 FNYEAQ (reference sequence). V was trimmed by 5 bases and J by 3 bases, leaving 10 bases between them.